Following are 14 T cell receptor beta chains from one sample sequenced in a study of T cells in Graves' hyperthyroidism and ophthalmopathy (dated by TCRdb to the late 2010s). The method behind the library was multiplex PCR. These reads were obtained on an Illumina HiSeq 2000. The TCR beta CDR3 regions were amplified from the RNA transcripts. For the first round of RT-PCR on the TCR CDR3, the HTBI primer set was used together with the Qiagen OneStep RT-PCR kit. The raw public data were reprocessed by TCRdb itself: fastp quality trimming at Q25, MiXCR clonotype calling, in-frame beta chains only. Rows merge per CDR3 protein into single entries with the most common DNA and genes. This sample comprises nearly 600,000 distinct CDR3 sequences, 14% of them detected only once. Roughly 6.9% of the sample comes from the top ten. The material sequenced was blood. These receptors were collected from a woman younger than 30 with Graves' ophthalmopathy.

This clonotype occurred once. The chain links TRBV9 to TRBJ2-3; the D is unclear. V gave up 0 bases and J gave up 2 bases, with 10 bases separating them. CDR1 SGDLS and CDR2 YYNGEE come from the germline V gene. The CDR3 runs 15 residues. CDR3 nucleotides: TGTGCCAGCAGCGTAGCCACAGCTGACACAGATACGCAGTATTTT. Translation gives CASSVATADTDTQYF. Filled out from reference TRBV9 and TRBJ2-3, the complete variable domain reads DSGVTQTPKHLITATGQRVTLRCSPRSGDLSVYWYQQSLDQGLQFLIQYYNGEERAKGNILERFSAQQFPDLHSELNLSSLELGDSALYFCASSVATADTDTQYFGPGTRLTVL.

This clonotype was observed at least ten times. This chain links TRBV27 with TRBJ2-3, with TRBD2 matching over 12 bases. Unmatched junction bases numbered 8, after V lost 4 bases and J lost 3 bases. Germline assignment: CDR1 MNHEY and CDR2 SMNVEV (reference sequence). The length of the CDR3 is 17 residues. CDR3 protein: CASSSYSTSGRTDTQYF. The CDR3 DNA is TGTGCCAGCAGTTCTTACTCGACTAGCGGGAGAACAGATACGCAGTATTTT.

This clonotype was counted between two and nine times. The V gene is TRBV27, the J gene TRBJ1-6; D gene unclear. V lost 8 bases to trimming and J lost 6 bases, with 8 bases between them. Germline assignment: CDR1 MNHEY and CDR2 SMNVEV (reference sequence). CDR3 size: 12 residues. The CDR3 protein is CASGRSNSPLHF. The CDR3 nucleotides are TGTGCCAGCGGCAGAAGTAATTCACCCCTCCACTTT.

This clonotype was seen many times. J is TRBJ2-5 and V is TRBV7-2, with 15 nucleotides matching TRBD2. The CDR3 totals 17 residues. V shed 6 bases and J 6 bases; nucleotides not matched to a gene: 11. Germline V gives CDR1 SGHTA, CDR2 FQGNSA. The CDR3 DNA sequence: TGTGCCAGCAGTTCGCACTGGACTAGCGGGAGGGGAAAGACCCAGTACTTC. It encodes CASSSHWTSGRGKTQYF. The full variable domain, rest sourced from reference TRBV7-2 and TRBJ2-5, is GAGVSQSPSNKVTEKGKDVELRCDPISGHTALYWYRQSLGQGLEFLIYFQGNSAPDKSGLPSDRFSAERTGGSVSTLTIQRTQQEDSAVYLCASSSHWTSGRGKTQYFGPGTRLLVL.

The gene calls are TRBV19 and TRBJ2-7, with D unresolved. The germline V and J ends were trimmed by 5 bases and 0 bases, with 14 bases remaining between them. Germline V gives CDR1 LNHDA, CDR2 SQIVND (reference sequence). The CDR3 consists of 15 residues. As DNA, the CDR3 is TGTGCCAGTAGTTATCGGCCCGGAGACTCCTACGAGCAGTACTTC. Its protein product is CASSYRPGDSYEQYF.

This clonotype turned up a few times. CDR3 region: CASSPNRGGGNQPQHF. CDR3 DNA: TGTGCCAGCAGCCCCAACAGGGGGGGGGGCAATCAGCCCCAGCATTTT. The chain carries TRBV14 and TRBJ1-5; 8 nucleotides align to TRBD1. The V gene's germline CDR1 is SGHDN and CDR2 FVKESK. This CDR3 region has 16 residues. V shed 4 bases, J shed 2 bases, and the junction held 7 bases outside the gene matches.

This clonotype was seen ten or more times. The rearrangement joins TRBV27 to TRBJ2-1; 9 bases are shared with TRBD2. The junction had 26 bases not matched to a gene; V was cut back by 2 bases and J by 9 bases. The CDR3 is 21 amino acids. The germline gives CDR1 MNHEY, CDR2 SMNVEV (reference sequence). CDR3 loop: CASSLPTADLSARAGGSEQFF. The CDR3 DNA sequence: TGTGCCAGCAGTTTACCGACAGCGGACTTAAGCGCTAGGGCGGGAGGGAGTGAGCAGTTCTTC.

This clonotype has at least ten counts. The CDR3 DNA reads as TGTGCCAGCAGTTTTTTTCGACAGGGCATGAACACTGAAGCTTTCTTT. As protein: CASSFFRQGMNTEAFF. The gene calls are TRBV27 and TRBJ1-1, with 7 bases that match TRBD1. CDR1 and CDR2 from the germline V gene are MNHEY and SMNVEV (reference sequence). The CDR3 contains 16 residues. V lost 3 bases and J lost 0; bases outside the gene matches: 7.

J is TRBJ2-1 and V is TRBV19; no definite D call. V was shortened by 4 bases and J by 4 bases, with 5 bases between the two germline ends. Per germline, CDR1 LNHDA and CDR2 SQIVND (reference sequence). This CDR3 region has 12 residues. CDR3 nucleotides: TGTGCCAGTAGTAACCGTTACAATGAGCAGTTCTTC. Amino acids: CASSNRYNEQFF.

This clonotype showed up just a few times. The chain carries TRBV20-1 and TRBJ2-5; 15 bases map to TRBD2. Germline V CDR1 and CDR2: DFQATT, SNEGSKA (reference sequence). The length of the CDR3 is 21 residues. V dropped 3 bases and J dropped 4; count of bases not matched to a gene: 21. Here the CDR3 DNA reads TGCAGTGCTAGGGGAAGCCCGGGACTAGCGGGAGGAGGAGGATATCGAGAGACCCAGTACTTC. Translation: CSARGSPGLAGGGGYRETQYF.

This clonotype was found many times. The rearrangement uses TRBV27 and TRBJ2-1; 11 nucleotides match TRBD2. J lost 4 bases, V lost 8 bases, and 10 bases had no gene match. Germline CDR1 reads MNHEY; CDR2 reads SMNVEV (reference sequence). The CDR3 spans 16 residues. The CDR3 sequence is CASDSRASGRYNEQFF. DNA of the CDR3: TGTGCCAGCGATTCGAGGGCTAGCGGGAGGTACAATGAGCAGTTCTTC.

Ten or more counts support this clonotype. This chain links TRBV7-2 with TRBJ1-1, with 10 bases fitting TRBD1. The CDR3 covers 15 residues. CDR1 SGHTA and CDR2 FQGNSA come from the germline V gene. V dropped 6 bases and J dropped 1; count of bases not matched to a gene: 5. CDR3 DNA sequence: TGTGCCAGCAGAAGACAGGGGGCGGGGAACACTGAAGCTTTCTTT. Its protein is CASRRQGAGNTEAFF. The full variable domain, with the rest looked up from reference TRBV7-2 and TRBJ1-1, is GAGVSQSPSNKVTEKGKDVELRCDPISGHTALYWYRQSLGQGLEFLIYFQGNSAPDKSGLPSDRFSAERTGGSVSTLTIQRTQQEDSAVYLCASRRQGAGNTEAFFGQGTRLTVV.

This clonotype has more than one count but fewer than ten. V usage is TRBV24-1 and J usage is TRBJ2-3, with 9 bases fitting TRBD1. The CDR3 length is 16 residues. The V segment lost 2 bases and the J segment 2 bases; nucleotides outside the gene matches: 4. Germline V gene data show CDR1 as KGHDR and CDR2 as SFDVKD. The CDR3 DNA reads as TGTGCCACCAGTGATTACAGGGGGCGGAACACAGATACGCAGTATTTT. It encodes CATSDYRGRNTDTQYF.

This clonotype was recorded at least ten times. The V call is TRBV5-1, the J call TRBJ1-2; tentatively, D is TRBD1 (5 bases). Trimming cost V 0 bases and J 3 bases, with 12 bases left between them. CDR3 length: 15 residues. The germline gives CDR1 SGHRS, CDR2 YFSETQ. CDR3 sequence reads: CASSLVTAGDYGYTF. The CDR3 coding sequence is TGCGCCAGCAGCTTGGTTACGGCGGGGGACTATGGCTACACCTTC.